Following are 15 T cell receptor beta chains from one sample sequenced in a study of patients and donors after allogeneic stem cell transplantation. TCRdb ran MiXCR on the RT-PCR reads and lists one entry per CDR3 protein. The data contain more than 850,000 distinct CDR3 sequences, roughly 17% of them singletons. Sample: blood, either unsorted or a sorted T cell fraction (not recorded which). The receptors come from a human donor who was either an allogeneic HSCT recipient or a stem cell or donor lymphocyte infusion donor (not recorded which). It is not recorded whose cells these are; they may come from a transplant donor.

V usage is TRBV27 and J usage is TRBJ2-7, with 10 bases that match TRBD1. The CDR3 runs to 16 residues. Germline V gene sequence: CDR1 MNHEY, CDR2 SMNVEV (reference sequence). J gave up 2 bases and V 5 bases, and 9 bases lay outside the gene matches. In nucleotides, the CDR3 is TGTGCCAGCAGTCCGAACGGACAGGGGGTTCCCTACGAGCAGTACTTC. Translation: CASSPNGQGVPYEQYF.

This clonotype turned up a few times. The V call is TRBV5-1, the J call TRBJ1-1; D perhaps matches TRBD1 (5 bases). The V end was cut by 0 bases, the J end by 11 bases, with 17 bases between. This CDR3 contains 14 residues. From germline, CDR1 is SGHRS and CDR2 YFSETQ. CDR3 nucleotide sequence: TGCGCCAGCAGCTTGGCGGGGGAAATCCGAAGGGCTTTCTTT. Protein product: CASSLAGEIRRAFF.

The CDR3 DNA follows: TGTGCCTCCCACCGGGACGGCGCTATACCTAACTATGGCTACACCTTC. It is translated as CASHRDGAIPNYGYTF. The chain carries TRBV12-3 or TRBV12-4 and TRBJ1-2; the D gene is possibly TRBD1 (5 bases). The V end lost 11 bases, the J end lost 0 bases, and 22 bases lay between the germline ends. The CDR3 has 16 residues.

This clonotype was seen many times. This chain links TRBV29-1 with TRBJ2-7; D is perhaps TRBD2 (6 bases). The CDR3 contains 14 residues. Deletions cut 1 base from V and 0 bases from J, with 10 bases between. The germline CDR1 and CDR2 sequences are SQVTM and ANQGSEA. The CDR3 region is CSVEGRGSSYEQYF. DNA of the CDR3: TGCAGCGTTGAAGGGCGGGGAAGCTCCTACGAGCAGTACTTC.

The rearrangement links TRBV7-8 to TRBJ2-1, with 8 bases that match TRBD2. J was trimmed by 4 bases and V by 1 base; bases with no gene match: 9. The CDR3 sequence is 17 residues long. Germline loops: CDR1 SGHVS, CDR2 FQNEAQ. CDR3 in amino acids: CASSLDPGRGDYNEQFF. The CDR3 DNA reads as TGTGCCAGCAGCTTAGATCCAGGGCGGGGGGATTACAATGAGCAGTTCTTC.

This chain connects TRBV6-1 to TRBJ2-3; 7 bases match TRBD2. J lost 5 bases, V lost 8 bases, and 7 bases had no gene match. The CDR3 totals 13 residues. Looked up from germline, CDR1 is MNHNS and CDR2 is SASEGT. In DNA form, the CDR3 reads TGTGCCAGCGGCGGGGGAGAAAGAGATACGCAGTATTTT. Protein: CASGGGERDTQYF.

A few counts support this clonotype. J is TRBJ2-3 and V is TRBV4-1, with 10 bases identical to TRBD2. CDR1 and CDR2 from the germline V gene are MGHRA and YSYEKL. Unmatched junction bases numbered 3, after V lost 0 bases and J lost 0 bases. This CDR3 has 17 residues. CDR3 amino acids: CASSQDRAGGSTDTQYF. The CDR3 DNA is TGCGCCAGCAGCCAAGATCGAGCGGGAGGGAGCACAGATACGCAGTATTTT.

In this sample, this clonotype turned up a few times. V is TRBV2 and J is TRBJ2-2; TRBD1 might be the D (5 bases). This CDR3 comprises 20 residues. Germline V CDR1 and CDR2: SNHLY, FYNNEI. Trimming stripped 5 bases from V and 1 base from J, with 26 bases between. CDR3 residues: CASSLAYPPGSGWNTGELFF. In DNA, the CDR3 is TGTGCCAGCAGTCTCGCCTACCCGCCAGGGTCTGGATGGAACACCGGGGAGCTGTTTTTT.

In this sample, this clonotype turned up a few times. The V and J genes are TRBV10-3 and TRBJ1-2; D is possibly TRBD1 (5 bases). The ends were cut back, 3 bases at V and 0 bases at J, with 8 bases in the middle. The germline gives CDR1 ENHRY, CDR2 SYGVKD. The CDR3 covers 14 residues. The CDR3 nucleotides read TGTGCCATCAGTGATTGGGGGGCTAACTATGGCTACACCTTC. Encoded protein: CAISDWGANYGYTF.

The chain joins TRBV6-2 or TRBV6-3 to TRBJ2-1; D remains unclear. V was clipped by 10 bases and J by 2 bases, with 15 bases between them. The CDR3 is 14 residues long. CDR1 and CDR2 (germline): MNHEY, SVGEGT. CDR3 nucleotide sequence: TGTGCCATGGCCCCCGGACCTACCTACAATGAGCAGTTCTTC. Protein sequence: CAMAPGPTYNEQFF.

The chain links TRBV25-1 to TRBJ2-2, with 8 bases lining up with TRBD1. The V gene's germline CDR1 is MGHDK and CDR2 SYGVNS. V dropped 5 bases and J dropped 4; count of bases not matched to a gene: 12. The CDR3 has 17 residues. The CDR3 DNA sequence: TGTGCCAGCAGTAAGTCAGGACAGGGCCCCGTCACCGGGGAGCTGTTTTTT. Amino acid sequence: CASSKSGQGPVTGELFF.

Only a few counts were recorded for this clonotype. The V gene is TRBV4-1, the J gene TRBJ1-5; the D is unclear. The V gene's germline CDR1 is MGHRA and CDR2 YSYEKL. The CDR3 has 14 amino acids. Trimming removed 0 bases from V and 1 base from J, with 4 bases in between. The DNA for the CDR3 is TGCGCCAGCAGCCAAGAGCCGAGCAATCAGCCCCAGCATTTT. This gives the protein CASSQEPSNQPQHF.

The chain is built from TRBV10-3 and TRBJ2-3; D is unresolved. The CDR3 runs to 13 residues. Trimming took off 5 bases at V and 0 bases at J, with 6 bases between the two ends. The germline CDR1 and CDR2 sequences are ENHRY and SYGVKD. CDR3 DNA sequence: TGTGCCATCAGTCCGACTAGCACAGATACGCAGTATTTT. Protein: CAISPTSTDTQYF.

This clonotype came up a few times. The rearrangement uses TRBV19 and TRBJ2-2; TRBD1 agrees at 9 bases. Germline loops: CDR1 LNHDA, CDR2 SQIVND (reference sequence). There are 16 residues in the CDR3. The V and J ends lost 3 bases and 7 bases, in that order; junction bases with no gene match: 9. In DNA, the CDR3 is TGTGCCAGTAGTATTGACCGGGACAGGGTCAACGGGGAGCTGTTTTTT. Translated, it gives CASSIDRDRVNGELFF.

This clonotype showed up just a few times. The chain employs TRBV19 and TRBJ2-1; D remains unclear. Germline CDR1 LNHDA, CDR2 SQIVND (reference sequence). Trimming shortened V by 3 bases and J by 3 bases, and 9 bases separated the two germline ends. There are 14 residues in the CDR3. CDR3: CASSMVGLYNEQFF. The DNA for the CDR3 is TGTGCCAGTAGTATGGTCGGGCTCTACAATGAGCAGTTCTTC.